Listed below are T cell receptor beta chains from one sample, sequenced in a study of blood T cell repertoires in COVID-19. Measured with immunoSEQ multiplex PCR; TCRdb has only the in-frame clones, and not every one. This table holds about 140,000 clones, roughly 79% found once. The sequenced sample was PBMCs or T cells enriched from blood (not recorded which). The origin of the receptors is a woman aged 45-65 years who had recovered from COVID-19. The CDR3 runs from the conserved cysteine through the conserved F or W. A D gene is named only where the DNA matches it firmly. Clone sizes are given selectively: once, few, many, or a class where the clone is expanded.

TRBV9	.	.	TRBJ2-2	TGTGCCAGCAGCCTCACCCTAGCGACCACCGGGGAGCTGTTTTTT	CASSLTLATTGELFF
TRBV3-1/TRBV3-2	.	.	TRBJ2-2	TGTGCCAGCAGCCAAGATCAGGGCACCGGGGAGCTGTTTTTT	CASSQDQGTGELFF
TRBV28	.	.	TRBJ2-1	TGTGCCAGTCTCAGCGGCGGTGAGCAGTTCTTC	CASLSGGEQFF
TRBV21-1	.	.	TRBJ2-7	TGTGCCAGCTGGAATCGGGGGACGGGATCCTACGAGCAGTACTTC	CASWNRGTGSYEQYF
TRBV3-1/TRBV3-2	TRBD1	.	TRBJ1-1	TGTGCCAGCAGGCGGACAGGGGGCTATATGAACACTGAAGCTTTCTTT	CASRRTGGYMNTEAFF
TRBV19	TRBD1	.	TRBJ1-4	TGTGCCAGTAGTGACAGGGGGAACCATGATGAAAAACTGTTTTTT	CASSDRGNHDEKLFF
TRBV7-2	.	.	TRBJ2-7	TGTGCCAGCAGCCGCTCCTACGAGCAGTACTTC	CASSRSYEQYF
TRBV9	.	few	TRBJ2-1	TGTGCCAGCAGCGCTAGTGGCTATGAGCAGTTCTTC	CASSASGYEQFF
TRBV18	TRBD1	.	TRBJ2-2	TGTGCCAGCTCAAATGGACAGGCCGGGGAGCTGTTTTTT	CASSNGQAGELFF
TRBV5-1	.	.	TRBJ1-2	TGCGCCAGCAGCTTGGATTCCCAGGGGCTCTATGGCTACACCTTC	CASSLDSQGLYGYTF
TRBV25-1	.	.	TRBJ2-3	TGTGCCAGCACTGCGGGATCTAGAGATACGCAGTATTTT	CASTAGSRDTQYF
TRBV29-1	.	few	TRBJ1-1	TGCAGCGTTGAAAGGACAGAAAACACTGAAGCTTTCTTT	CSVERTENTEAFF
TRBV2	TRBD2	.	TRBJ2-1	TGTGCCAGCAGTGGGACTAGCGGGAGGTTCTACAATGAGCAGTTCTTC	CASSGTSGRFYNEQFF
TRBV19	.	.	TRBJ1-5	TGTGCCAGTAGTACCCTCAGTAGCAATCAGCCCCAGCATTTT	CASSTLSSNQPQHF
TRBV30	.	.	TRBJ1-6	TGTGCCAGCACGGGGGGAAGAAATTCACCCCTCCACTTT	CASTGGRNSPLHF
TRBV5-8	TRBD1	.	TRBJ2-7	TGTGCCAGCAGCCACGGGACAGACAATTTCTACGAGCAGTACTTC	CASSHGTDNFYEQYF